Detailed here is one TCR beta chain. The sample is drawn from a study of blood T cell repertoires in COVID-19. Study-wide context: The cDNA or gDNA used as material had been derived from T cells, B-cell-depleted T cells, or PBMCs.

The germline V and J ends were trimmed by 1 base and 4 bases, with 16 bases remaining between them. The CDR3 extends over 15 amino acids. The germline V gene encodes CDR1 GTSNPN and CDR2 SVGIG (reference sequence). Profiling relied on immunoSEQ multiplex PCR, and the TCRdb table lists in-frame clones only, not all of them. The repertoire holds 50,000 to 75,000 clones, with approximately 79% as singletons. V gene TRBV30 combines with J gene TRBJ1-2; perhaps TRBD1 as D (5 bases). The TCR originated in an elderly woman with active or convalescent COVID-19. The specimen was peripheral blood. CDR3 DNA sequence: TGTGCCTGGAGTGGCCTTGGGCAGGGAACCTATGGCTACACCTTC. Translation: CAWSGLGQGTYGYTF.